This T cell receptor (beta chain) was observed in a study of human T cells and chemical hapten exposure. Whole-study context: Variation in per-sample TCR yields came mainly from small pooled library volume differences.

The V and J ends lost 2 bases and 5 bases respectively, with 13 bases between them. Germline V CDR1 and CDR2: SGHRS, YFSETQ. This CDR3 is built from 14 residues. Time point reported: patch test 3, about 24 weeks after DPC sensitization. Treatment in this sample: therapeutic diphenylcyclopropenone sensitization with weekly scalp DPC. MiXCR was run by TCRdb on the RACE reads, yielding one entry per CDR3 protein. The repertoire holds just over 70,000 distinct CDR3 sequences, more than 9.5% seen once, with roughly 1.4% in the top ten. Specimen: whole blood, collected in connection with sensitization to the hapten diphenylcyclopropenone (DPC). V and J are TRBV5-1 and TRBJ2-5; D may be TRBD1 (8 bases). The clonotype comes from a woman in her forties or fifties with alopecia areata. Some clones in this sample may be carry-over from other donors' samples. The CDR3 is CASSLGQGGETQYF. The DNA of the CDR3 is TGCGCCAGCAGCTTAGGACAGGGAGGGGAGACCCAGTACTTC.